This T cell receptor (beta chain) was recovered during a study of beta chain features in type 1 diabetes. Sorting of CD4+ naive, central memory, regulatory and stem cell-like memory cells was performed via CD45RO/CCR7/CD25/CD127/CD95/CD27. The sequenced template was cDNA made from the entire isolated RNA. Clones were sequenced by immunoSEQ multiplex PCR, and TCRdb holds only the in-frame ones, with some missing. The sample contains some 250,000 clones, about a tenth of which appear only once. Study outcomes and limitations: Insertions were fewer and deletions more numerous at VDJ junctions in type 1 diabetes patients. Patients with Type 1 diabetes showed moderately but significantly shorter TCRB CDR3s in all four CD4+ subsets.

The CDR3 has 14 residues. The V gene's germline CDR1 is SGDLS and CDR2 YYNGEE. V shed 3 bases and J 4 bases; nucleotides not matched to a gene: 5. About this clone: Antigen specificity is unknown.

Sample: naive CD4+ T cells from blood. The receptor was isolated from a man younger than 40 with type 1 diabetes. The chain combines TRBV9 with TRBJ1-2; 8 bases are shared with TRBD1. The CDR3 DNA sequence: TGTGCCAGCAGCGATAGGACAGGGCCCTATGGCTACACCTTC. Its translation is CASSDRTGPYGYTF.